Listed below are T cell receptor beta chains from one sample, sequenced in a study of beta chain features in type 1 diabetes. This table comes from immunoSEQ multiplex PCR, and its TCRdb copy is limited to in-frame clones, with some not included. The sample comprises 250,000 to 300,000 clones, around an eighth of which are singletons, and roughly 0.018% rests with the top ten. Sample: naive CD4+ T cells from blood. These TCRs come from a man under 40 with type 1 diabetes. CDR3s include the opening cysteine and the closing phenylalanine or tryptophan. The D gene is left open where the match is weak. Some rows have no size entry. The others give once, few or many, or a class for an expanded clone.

CSVVTGTGLDNQPQHF,TGCAGCGTTGTAACCGGGACAGGATTAGACAATCAGCCCCAGCATTTT,.,TRBJ1-5,TRBD1,TRBV29-1
CASSQDQLAGSYTDTQYF,TGTGCCAGCAGCCAAGACCAGCTAGCGGGAAGTTACACAGATACGCAGTATTTT,.,TRBJ2-3,TRBD2,TRBV4-2
CASSLDRDRGREQYF,TGCGCCAGCAGCTTGGATCGGGACAGGGGAAGGGAGCAGTACTTC,few,TRBJ2-7,TRBD1,TRBV5-1
CASSVDSGNTGELFF,TGTGCCAGCAGCGTAGACAGCGGAAACACCGGGGAGCTGTTTTTT,.,TRBJ2-2,.,TRBV9
CASSPGLAGVNEQFF,TGTGCCAGCTCACCGGGACTAGCGGGAGTTAATGAGCAGTTCTTC,.,TRBJ2-1,TRBD2,TRBV18
CASSQGPRDRVFGYTF,TGCGCCAGCAGCCAAGGCCCCCGGGACAGGGTTTTTGGCTACACCTTC,.,TRBJ1-2,TRBD1,TRBV4-3
CATDRGRNSNQPQHF,TGTGCCACCGACAGGGGGCGGAATAGCAATCAGCCCCAGCATTTT,.,TRBJ1-5,TRBD1,TRBV19
CASSKGTDDF,TGTGCCAGCAGCAAGGGGACAGACGATTTT,.,TRBJ1-4,.,TRBV21-1
CSAPAADTQYF,TGCAGCGCCCCTGCGGCAGATACGCAGTATTTT,few,TRBJ2-3,.,TRBV29-1
CASSSGLVYNEQFF,TGCGCCAGCAGCTCCGGACTAGTTTACAATGAGCAGTTCTTC,few,TRBJ2-1,TRBD2,TRBV5-1
CASSTGGYGYTF,TGCGCCAGCAGTACAGGGGGCTATGGCTACACCTTC,.,TRBJ1-2,TRBD1,TRBV5-1
CASSDYYEQYF,TGTGCCAGCAGTGACTACTACGAGCAGTACTTC,.,TRBJ2-7,.,TRBV2
CAAGGPSYNEQFF,TGTGCCGCCGGGGGGCCGTCCTACAATGAGCAGTTCTTC,.,TRBJ2-1,.,TRBV10-3
CASRGDRGRQFF,TGTGCCAGCAGGGGGGACAGGGGCCGGCAGTTCTTC,few,TRBJ2-1,TRBD1,TRBV28
CASSRTGANQPQHF,TGCGCCAGCAGCCGGACAGGCGCGAATCAGCCCCAGCATTTT,.,TRBJ1-5,TRBD1,TRBV4-1
CASSILAGGIDNEQFF,TGCGCCAGCAGCATACTAGCGGGAGGGATCGACAATGAGCAGTTCTTC,.,TRBJ2-1,TRBD2,TRBV5-1
CASSLLAGLENEQYF,TGTGCCAGCAGTTTACTAGCGGGACTCGAGAACGAGCAGTACTTC,few,TRBJ2-7,TRBD2,TRBV28
CASSFGGTGGLGANVLTF,TGTGCCAGCAGCTTCGGCGGGACAGGGGGCCTTGGGGCCAACGTCCTGACTTTC,.,TRBJ2-6,TRBD1,TRBV7-3
CASSWDRRYGYTF,TGTGCCAGCAGCTGGGACAGGAGATATGGCTACACCTTC,.,TRBJ1-2,TRBD1,TRBV5-4
CASSLTGTSGRANEQYF,TGTGCCAGCAGTTTAACCGGGACTAGCGGGAGGGCGAACGAGCAGTACTTC,.,TRBJ2-7,TRBD2,TRBV28
CATSNLSLRGEKLFF,TGTGCCACCAGCAACCTCAGCCTCAGGGGAGAAAAACTGTTTTTT,few,TRBJ1-4,.,TRBV15
CASSGSGQQPQHF,TGTGCCAGTAGTGGTTCAGGGCAGCAGCCCCAGCATTTT,.,TRBJ1-5,.,TRBV19
CASSSRQGAWDTQYF,TGTGCCAGCAGTTCCAGACAGGGGGCATGGGATACGCAGTATTTT,few,TRBJ2-3,TRBD1,TRBV28
CAIQGSGGNQPQHF,TGTGCCATCCAAGGGTCGGGGGGAAATCAGCCCCAGCATTTT,.,TRBJ1-5,.,TRBV10-3
CATFSLQGPDTQYF,TGTGCCACCTTCTCATTGCAGGGCCCAGATACGCAGTATTTT,.,TRBJ2-3,.,TRBV28
CASSPQGGTDANYGYTF,TGTGCCAGCAGCCCACAAGGGGGAACAGACGCTAACTATGGCTACACCTTC,.,TRBJ1-2,.,TRBV9
CASSSAGYSYEQYF,TGTGCCAGCAGTTCCGCAGGATATTCCTACGAGCAGTACTTC,few,TRBJ2-7,.,TRBV27
CAWSQESTDTQYF,TGTGCCTGGAGCCAGGAAAGCACAGATACGCAGTATTTT,.,TRBJ2-3,.,TRBV30
CASRVSGSDEQYF,TGTGCCAGCAGGGTTAGCGGGAGCGACGAGCAGTACTTC,few,TRBJ2-7,TRBD2,TRBV2
CASLTSGSPLQYF,TGTGCCAGCTTGACTAGCGGGAGCCCTCTTCAGTATTTT,.,TRBJ2-3,TRBD2,TRBV28
CASSPPGGNYEQYF,TGTGCCAGCAGCCCACCGGGCGGGAACTACGAGCAGTACTTC,few,TRBJ2-7,.,TRBV28
CASSFLSSGNNEQFF,TGTGCCAGCAGTTTTTTGTCTAGCGGAAACAATGAGCAGTTCTTC,.,TRBJ2-1,TRBD2,TRBV6-5